This entry features one T cell receptor beta chain sequence. The clone's antigen remains unknown. Base-call qualities are not available, and no considerably larger clone is one nucleotide away. This record belongs to a study of T cells in Graves' hyperthyroidism and ophthalmopathy (dated by TCRdb to the late 2010s). Regarding the research as a whole: Peripheral blood was collected at initial diagnosis, before any treatment. Following sampling, methimazole starting at 30 mg daily was given to hyperthyroidism patients, and high-dose intravenous methylprednisolone was given to ophthalmopathy patients. Whether ophthalmopathy could be predicted prospectively was tested in an independent validation cohort made up of about 20 hyperthyroidism patients plus 17 patients who later progressed to ophthalmopathy. A discovery cohort of approximately 100 patients, roughly 40 with Graves' ophthalmopathy and fewer than 65 with stable Graves' hyperthyroidism, was used to find distinguishing TCR V-J signatures. The 85 to 100 discovery patients were randomly split 7:3 into training and test sets. The study also compared thyroid tissue and blood T-cell repertoires from several Graves' hyperthyroidism patients. The paper reports TCR Vbeta CDR3 sequencing of approximately 130 peripheral blood samples: around 45 ophthalmopathy, about 75 hyperthyroidism and around 17 progressor patients. Study-wide findings and limitations: Ophthalmopathy was separated from stable hyperthyroidism by a 13 V-J signature model, with approximately 90% sensitivity and roughly 81% specificity obtained in cross-validation and 80%/75% obtained in testing. Sample size was not statistically predetermined, and investigators were not blinded to group allocation. In validation, progression to ophthalmopathy was predicted by the model with 70.59% sensitivity and roughly 76% specificity, a median of approximately 6.5 months before onset. Most expanded thyroid clonotypes (frequency above 0.001) were also found in blood, which suggests that blood repertoires may mirror thyroid immune responses.

The TCR beta CDR3 regions were amplified from RNA transcripts. A first-round RT-PCR of the TCR CDR3 used the HTBI primer set with the Qiagen OneStep RT-PCR kit. A second multiplex PCR round built the libraries, followed by size selection and purification. Paired-end sequencing of the libraries was performed with 100 bp reads on an Illumina HiSeq2000. In the original analysis: SOAPnuke was used to process the raw data, removing reads that contained adapters or uncalled bases, had a mean Phred below 15, or lacked an exact match to the constant primer or identifier. High-quality paired reads were merged with COPE v1.2.5, and unique nucleotide sequences were defined as clonotypes. Clonotypes were aligned to IMGT TRBV, TRBD and TRBJ reference segments using MiTCR v1.1. Only V-J combinations with frequency above 0.0001, covering 99.2% of repertoires, were analysed. A TCS score was defined as the ratio between F50 (clonal expansion) and ExV (chaos), using BLOSUM62-based TCRdist between CDR3 peptides within each V-J. Welch's t-statistics and random forest reduced roughly 500 V-J features to some 14, which were used in a naive Bayes classifier (R e1071). TCRdb's own reprocessing of the public reads used fastp at Q25 and MiXCR and kept productive beta chains. Rows are unified per CDR3 protein, each entry keeping the most common DNA and genes. Clone size and V and J calls follow TCRdb, not the original study. The sample table lists about 280,000 distinct CDR3 sequences, around 25% of them with a count of one. The ten largest clonotypes hold 25% to 30% of the sample.

According to the germline V gene, CDR1 reads MDHEN and CDR2 reads SYDVKM. Trimming at the junction amounts to 5 bases on V and 5 bases on J, and the germline ends lie 15 bases apart. The CDR3, from cysteine to phenylalanine, totals 14 residues. The CDR3 DNA has 42 bases and is translated from base 1. Hyperthyroidism patients were newly diagnosed, had a disease duration of under 2 months, and were aged 18 to 65 years. Exclusion was applied to patients with uncontrolled infections, other autoimmune diseases, pregnancy or lactation. Clinical symptoms, serum thyroxine and TRAb, thyroid ultrasound, and orbital computed tomography formed the basis for the diagnoses. For progressor patients, blood was drawn at the first diagnosis of hyperthyroidism, before any ophthalmopathy symptoms had appeared. PBMCs were isolated from more than 9 ml of fresh peripheral blood by Ficoll-Paque density gradient centrifugation. Progressor patients were initially diagnosed with Graves' hyperthyroidism and developed ophthalmopathy during follow-up. Trizol reagent was used to extract total RNA, and RNA quality was then checked on an Agilent 2100 Bioanalyzer.

The TCR originated in a man aged 40-50 years with Graves' hyperthyroidism that later progressed to Graves' ophthalmopathy. The V and J segments used are TRBV28 and TRBJ2-5; TRBD1 is a weak D gene call, 6 bases matching. Sequenced material: blood. The sequenced DNA is TGTGCCAGCAGTGCCAGGGGTTCAGGGGAGACCCAGTACTTC. The translation is CASSARGSGETQYF.